The present entry profiles one T cell receptor beta chain with its context. A few counts support this clonotype. Its antigen is still unknown. Per-nucleotide qualities are absent, and no much larger clonotype sits a single base away. Reading the germline V gene gives CDR1 LGHNA and CDR2 YSLEER. Measured from the cysteine to the phenylalanine, the CDR3 is 14 residues long. The sequence is cut down to CDR3 DNA, 42 bases in frame from base 1. V is clipped by 4 bases and J by 10 bases, and the sequence between their germline boundaries is 19 bases long. Receptor libraries were prepared by RT-PCR. Data came from a NextSeq 550. TCRdb reanalyzed the raw reads on its own, using fastp at Q25 for trimming and MiXCR for clone calling, and kept in-frame beta chains. Each entry is one CDR3 protein sequence, shown with its most common DNA and genes. This sample lists tens of thousands of distinct CDR3 sequences; about two fifths were detected once. The ten largest clones represent less than 85% of the sample.

The source of the sample is a study of patients and donors after allogeneic stem cell transplantation (dated by TCRdb to about 2020). The rearranged chain carries TRBV4-3 and TRBJ1-2, and TRBD1 may be the D gene, going by 5 matching bases. The source is a human donor who was either an allogeneic HSCT recipient or a stem cell or donor lymphocyte infusion donor (not recorded which). It is not recorded whose cells these are; they may come from a transplant donor. Sequencing was done on a sample of blood, either unsorted or a sorted T cell fraction (not recorded which). The CDR3: CASSRGSLWGLYTF. The base sequence is TGCGCCAGCAGCCGTGGGTCCCTTTGGGGCCTCTACACCTTC.